This T cell receptor beta chain appears in the sequencing data of a study of blood T cells in healthy people across ages (dated by TCRdb to the mid-2010s). Looking at the study overall: In model experiments, template switching captured roughly one uniquely barcoded TCR beta cDNA molecule for every two T cells. The study measured age-related changes in TCR beta repertoire diversity using deep sequencing normalized with unique cDNA molecular identifiers. The donors were split into four age groups: young (average roughly 15 years), middle-aged (more than 35), aged (roughly 60) and long-lived (over 80). Donors of different ages were randomly distributed across sequencing lanes to avoid experimental bias. Two additional independent replicas of 1 million unique cDNA reads from the same blood draw were analyzed for two donors (one aged 18 to 30 and one aged 80 or older).

The 40 or so donors, aged about 6 to 95 years, were systemically healthy Caucasian individuals from Russia. Each donor gave approximately 9.4 milliliters of peripheral blood, drawn into EDTA-treated Vacutainer tubes. Ficoll-Paque density-gradient centrifugation was used to isolate PBMCs, with at least 7 million per sample. Trizol reagent was used to extract total RNA from the PBMCs, yielding at least 5.5 micrograms per sample. Naive CD45RAhigh/CD27high T cell percentages were measured by flow cytometry on a PBMC aliquot from every donor. The investigation overall reported the following: Estimates of total diversity based on one million sequenced T cells were considered lower bounds and underestimates. As age increased, observed TCR beta diversity per million T cells dropped in a roughly linear way, and a significant reduction was already evident by age about 40. Because donor CMV infection status was unknown, age-related changes in expanded clonotypes were potentially confounded. Compared with the aged group, the long-lived group had more naive CD4+ T cells, fewer expanded clones and increased TCR diversity, suggesting age selection. Bulk unsorted PBMC profiling prevented conclusive comparison of naive and antigen-experienced compartments. Observed TCR beta diversity correlated strongly with the percentage of naive T cells measured by flow cytometry.

Libraries were constructed by 5' RACE. TCRdb records Illumina HiSeq 2500 as the sequencer. A second PCR of 7 to 11 cycles was run with a J-beta primer mix and a sample-barcoded 5' primer. A unique molecular identifier was introduced onto each TCR beta cDNA molecule by a template-switch 5' adaptor carrying 12 random nucleotides. At least 2.5 million CDR3-containing paired-end reads were obtained from each sample. First-strand cDNA synthesis was performed from all RNA using the Mint cDNA synthesis kit, with priming by a TRBC-specific oligonucleotide. After uracil-DNA glycosylase treatment, a first 18-cycle PCR used universal primers M1SS and BC2_uni_R on all cDNA. In the source study's methods: For normalization, 1 million high-quality reads were randomly selected from each sample, with every read carrying a distinct molecular identifier. Reads with shared molecular identifiers were discarded instead of being binned into consensus sequences. CDR3 identification, clonotype clustering and error correction used MiTCR with a Q25 quality threshold and the strictest error-elimination algorithm. A nonparametric unseen species model with Euler transformation was used to estimate a lower bound on total TCR beta diversity. TCRdb passed the public sequencing reads through fastp at Q25 and MiXCR, retaining productive beta sequences. Rows with one shared CDR3 protein collapse into an entry with the most common genes and DNA. The authors' filters were not applied to this entry. Here the sample has about 1,500,000 distinct CDR3 sequences; approximately 42% occur a single time. The ten largest clonotypes hold roughly 7.9% of the sample.

Comment on this clonotype: Which antigen it targets is not known. One base away there is no much larger clone; base qualities are not given.

This sequence was found in a woman aged 18-35 years in good health. Material: blood.

The nucleotide sequence is given as TGTGCCAGCAGCCTAGGGGACGTCGGCTACGAGCAGTACTTC. Translation gives CASSLGDVGYEQYF. Recombination connected TRBV12-3 or TRBV12-4 to TRBJ2-7; the D region is possibly TRBD1 or TRBD2, each matching across 5 bases. CDR3 length: 14 amino acids, cysteine to phenylalanine. Left in the record is the CDR3 DNA by itself, 42 bases read in frame from the first base. V drops 6 bases and J drops 3 bases, leaving 15 bases in between.